The T cell receptor (beta chain) under discussion was sequenced for a study of identifying expanded T cells in peripheral blood. V was cut by 5 bases and J by 0 bases, with 14 bases left in between. The CDR3 covers 17 residues. The germline CDR1 and CDR2 sequences are LNHDA and SQIVND (reference sequence). The data were produced by immunoSEQ multiplex PCR, yet TCRdb's version contains in-frame clones alone and is incomplete. This table has tens of thousands of clones, 65% to 85% appearing once. The chain links TRBV19 to TRBJ2-6; no firm D call. The sequencing sample was made of blood. The source is a person aged 18 to 70 in good health. Here the CDR3 DNA reads TGTGCCAGTAGTGACCGGCCTTCTTCCTCTGGGGCCAACGTCCTGACTTTC. It yields the protein CASSDRPSSSGANVLTF.